This T cell receptor (beta chain) was recorded in a study of chemoradiotherapy in HPV16-positive cancers. The overall study: A couple of HPV16-positive patients' cells yielded candidate HPV-specific clones and common motifs.

With respect to this clone: The antigen is not known.

This CDR3 spans 12 amino acids. V shed 4 bases and J shed 8 bases, with 11 bases lying between them. Germline CDR1 SQVTM, CDR2 ANQGSEA. Study-wide results and caveats: HPV-responsive T-cell expansion during chemoradiotherapy was linked to improved recurrence-free survival in HPV16-positive patients.

Generated by immunoSEQ multiplex PCR, the TCRdb table keeps only in-frame clones and is missing some. The sample includes roughly 39,000 clones, 76% of them seen just once. Sample: blood, taken from a patient who underwent chemoradiotherapy. This clonotype originated in a human donor with HPV-associated anogenital cancer. The chain uses TRBV29-1 and TRBJ1-4; no firm D call. CDR3 sequence: CSVGDFSEKLFF. The CDR3 DNA is TGCAGCGTTGGAGATTTCTCGGAAAAACTGTTTTTT.